This is a list of T cell receptor beta chains from one sample in a study of beta chain features in type 1 diabetes. Clones were sequenced by immunoSEQ multiplex PCR, and TCRdb holds only the in-frame ones, with some missing. The repertoire holds some 360,000 clones, with around 20% as singletons. The sample taken for sequencing was naive CD4+ T cells from blood. The receptors shown here come from a woman younger than 35 in good health. CDR3s include the opening cysteine and the closing phenylalanine or tryptophan. D genes are given only for firm matches. Not every row has a clone size; where given, it reads once, few, many or a size class.

TRBV29-1	TRBJ2-3	NA	few	13	CSGGTASTDTQYF	TGCAGCGGAGGGACTGCCAGCACAGATACGCAGTATTTT
TRBV20-1	TRBJ2-7	NA	few	11	CSGAGKYEQYF	TGCAGTGGAGCAGGGAAGTACGAGCAGTACTTC
TRBV7-9	TRBJ1-3	NA	NA	13	CASQASAGNTIYF	TGTGCCAGCCAGGCTAGCGCTGGAAACACCATATATTTT
TRBV7-2	TRBJ1-5	NA	NA	13	CASSLVTNQPQHF	TGTGCCAGCAGCTTAGTGACAAATCAGCCCCAGCATTTT
TRBV30	TRBJ1-2	NA	few	13	CAWGQQPNYGYTF	TGTGCCTGGGGACAGCAACCTAACTATGGCTACACCTTC
TRBV7-9	TRBJ2-3	NA	NA	12	CASSSVTDTQYF	TGTGCCAGCAGCTCAGTCACAGATACGCAGTATTTT
TRBV6-5	TRBJ2-1	TRBD2	few	15	CASSYSSRGGRQQFF	TGTGCCAGCAGTTACTCTTCGCGGGGGGGCCGCCAGCAGTTCTTC
TRBV18	TRBJ1-2	NA	few	15	CASSPLQGSFDGYTF	TGTGCCAGCTCACCCCTACAGGGATCCTTTGATGGCTACACCTTC
TRBV29-1	TRBJ2-7	NA	NA	14	CSVEIGRSRYEQYF	TGCAGCGTTGAAATTGGGAGGTCGCGCTACGAGCAGTACTTC
TRBV30	TRBJ2-7	NA	NA	11	CASGRGGVSYF	TGTGCCTCCGGACGAGGCGGGGTGTCGTACTTC
TRBV7-9	TRBJ2-7	TRBD2	NA	15	CASSSGTSGRAEQYF	TGTGCCAGCAGCTCCGGGACTAGCGGGAGGGCCGAGCAGTACTTC
TRBV6-5	TRBJ2-5	TRBD1	few	14	CASSYSTGEETQYF	TGTGCCAGCAGTTACTCGACAGGGGAAGAGACCCAGTACTTC
TRBV30	TRBJ1-3	NA	few	12	CAQKNSGNTIYF	TGTGCACAGAAAAACTCTGGAAACACCATATATTTT
TRBV9	TRBJ2-1	TRBD2	few	16	CASSPPGLLSYNEQFF	TGTGCCAGCAGCCCACCGGGACTACTCTCCTACAATGAGCAGTTCTTC
TRBV25-1	TRBJ2-1	TRBD1	once	16	CASSDPGQGGVNEQFF	TGTGCCAGCAGTGATCCCGGACAGGGGGGGGTCAATGAGCAGTTCTTC
TRBV29-1	TRBJ2-7	NA	NA	12	CSFWTAGEEQYF	TGCAGCTTTTGGACCGCCGGGGAAGAGCAGTACTTC
TRBV5-4	TRBJ2-7	TRBD2	NA	12	CASSLTSGEQYF	TGTGCCAGCTCGCTCACTAGCGGCGAGCAGTACTTC
TRBV2	TRBJ1-1	NA	NA	11	CASSAGTEAFF	TGTGCCAGCAGTGCGGGCACTGAAGCTTTCTTT
TRBV5-1	TRBJ2-3	TRBD2	NA	14	CASSGGARTDTQYF	TGCGCCAGTAGCGGGGGGGCGCGCACAGATACGCAGTATTTT
TRBV18	TRBJ1-5	NA	few	15	CASSPRPQGNQPQHF	TGTGCCAGCTCACCACGCCCCCAGGGCAATCAGCCCCAGCATTTT
TRBV5-4	TRBJ2-1	TRBD2	few	16	CASSTGLAGNDNEQFF	TGTGCCAGCAGCACAGGACTAGCGGGGAACGACAATGAGCAGTTCTTC
TRBV7-2	TRBJ2-3	NA	NA	16	CASSLAQQGTTDTQYF	TGTGCCAGCAGCTTAGCGCAGCAGGGGACGACAGATACGCAGTATTTT
TRBV10-3	TRBJ1-2	NA	NA	13	CAIMTGEDYGYTF	TGTGCCATTATGACAGGAGAGGACTATGGCTACACCTTC
TRBV2	TRBJ2-2	TRBD1	NA	15	CASSPGQGGPGELFF	TGTGCCAGCAGCCCGGGACAGGGTGGGCCCGGGGAGCTGTTTTTT
TRBV25-1	TRBJ1-6	NA	NA	16	CASSESRGSYNSPLHF	TGTGCCAGCAGTGAATCCAGGGGTTCCTATAATTCACCCCTCCACTTT
TRBV4-2	TRBJ2-2	TRBD2	NA	17	CASSHDTSGGVSGELFF	TGTGCCAGCAGCCACGATACTAGCGGGGGGGTCTCCGGGGAGCTGTTTTTT
TRBV7-2	TRBJ2-5	NA	NA	15	CASSLGSLGAETQYF	TGTGCCAGCAGCTTAGGAAGCCTGGGGGCCGAGACCCAGTACTTC
TRBV10-3	TRBJ2-1	TRBD2	NA	14	CAISSGGSYNEQFF	TGTGCCATCAGTTCGGGAGGGTCCTACAATGAGCAGTTCTTC
TRBV5-6	TRBJ2-4	TRBD1	NA	12	CASRRQGAIQYF	TGTGCCAGCAGGCGACAGGGAGCCATTCAGTACTTC
TRBV18	TRBJ2-1	TRBD1	NA	13	CASSPGTGGEQFF	TGTGCCAGCTCACCCGGGACAGGGGGTGAGCAGTTCTTC
TRBV10-3	TRBJ2-3	TRBD2	NA	13	CAISDLSGATLYF	TGTGCCATCAGTGATCTCAGCGGGGCCACGCTGTATTTT
TRBV9	TRBJ2-7	TRBD1	few	14	CASSAGQGVYEQYF	TGTGCCAGCAGCGCCGGACAGGGGGTCTACGAGCAGTACTTC
TRBV9	TRBJ2-5	NA	few	14	CASSVNTNQETQYF	TGTGCCAGCAGCGTAAACACAAACCAAGAGACCCAGTACTTC
TRBV5-1	TRBJ1-5	NA	NA	15	CASSLDGDSNQPQHF	TGCGCCAGCAGCTTGGATGGAGATAGCAATCAGCCCCAGCATTTT
TRBV4-1	TRBJ1-5	NA	few	17	CASSQDWQAPQHQPQHF	TGCGCCAGCAGCCAAGATTGGCAGGCACCCCAGCATCAGCCCCAGCATTTT
TRBV19	TRBJ2-7	TRBD2	few	14	CASSIRSGSGEQYF	TGTGCCAGTAGTATTAGGAGCGGGAGTGGCGAGCAGTACTTC
TRBV30	TRBJ1-5	NA	NA	13	CAWSEQENQPQHF	TGTGCCTGGAGTGAGCAGGAAAATCAGCCCCAGCATTTT
TRBV5-1	TRBJ2-7	TRBD1	NA	13	CASSLVRGREQYF	TGCGCCAGCAGCTTGGTCAGGGGGCGGGAGCAGTACTTC
TRBV18	TRBJ1-1	NA	NA	14	CASSPPSLNTEAFF	TGTGCCAGCTCACCACCTTCATTGAACACTGAAGCTTTCTTT
TRBV6-6	TRBJ2-3	TRBD2	NA	16	CASSFPGSGVADTQYF	TGTGCCAGCAGTTTCCCGGGAAGCGGGGTAGCAGATACGCAGTATTTT
TRBV6-1	TRBJ2-1	NA	few	13	CASGGASYNEQFF	TGTGCCAGCGGGGGGGCTTCGTACAATGAGCAGTTCTTC
TRBV30	TRBJ1-6	NA	NA	12	CAWKDMRSPLHF	TGTGCCTGGAAGGACATGCGATCACCCCTCCACTTT
TRBV15	TRBJ2-5	TRBD2	NA	14	CATSRRGDQETQYF	TGTGCCACCAGCCGGCGGGGGGACCAAGAGACCCAGTACTTC
TRBV27	TRBJ1-2	NA	NA	16	CASSLFSEGGTYGYTF	TGTGCCAGCAGTTTATTCTCCGAGGGAGGTACCTATGGCTACACCTTC
TRBV5-4	TRBJ2-4	TRBD2	few	15	CASSSGGDFKNIQYF	TGTGCCAGCAGCTCTGGGGGGGACTTCAAAAACATTCAGTACTTC
TRBV2	TRBJ1-6	NA	NA	15	CASSHRQSDNSPLHF	TGTGCCAGCAGTCACCGACAGTCTGATAATTCACCCCTCCACTTT
TRBV6-1	TRBJ2-7	NA	few	13	CASNQGQTYEQYF	TGTGCCAGCAATCAGGGGCAAACCTACGAGCAGTACTTC
TRBV19	TRBJ1-5	NA	few	13	CASSQVGNQPQHF	TGTGCCAGTAGTCAGGTGGGCAATCAGCCCCAGCATTTT
TRBV30	TRBJ1-5	NA	few	15	CAWTAGGGENQPQHF	TGTGCCTGGACCGCGGGAGGGGGAGAAAATCAGCCCCAGCATTTT
TRBV5-1	TRBJ2-3	TRBD2	NA	15	CASSPIAGLTDTQYF	TGCGCCAGCAGCCCAATAGCGGGATTGACAGATACGCAGTATTTT
TRBV30	TRBJ2-2	NA	few	11	CASPGPGELFF	TGTGCCTCCCCCGGTCCCGGGGAGCTGTTTTTT
TRBV20-1	TRBJ2-1	TRBD2	few	11	CSARGSGEQFF	TGCAGTGCTAGGGGTAGCGGGGAGCAGTTCTTC
TRBV21-1	TRBJ2-6	NA	few	16	CASSRGTNSGANVLTF	TGTGCCAGCAGCAGAGGAACTAACTCTGGGGCCAACGTCCTGACTTTC
TRBV27	TRBJ2-7	TRBD1	NA	14	CASRRTGGQKEQYF	TGTGCCAGCAGAAGGACAGGGGGACAGAAGGAGCAGTACTTC
TRBV7-3	TRBJ2-7	NA	NA	14	CASSPDLPRDEQYF	TGTGCCAGCAGCCCAGACCTCCCCCGGGACGAGCAGTACTTC